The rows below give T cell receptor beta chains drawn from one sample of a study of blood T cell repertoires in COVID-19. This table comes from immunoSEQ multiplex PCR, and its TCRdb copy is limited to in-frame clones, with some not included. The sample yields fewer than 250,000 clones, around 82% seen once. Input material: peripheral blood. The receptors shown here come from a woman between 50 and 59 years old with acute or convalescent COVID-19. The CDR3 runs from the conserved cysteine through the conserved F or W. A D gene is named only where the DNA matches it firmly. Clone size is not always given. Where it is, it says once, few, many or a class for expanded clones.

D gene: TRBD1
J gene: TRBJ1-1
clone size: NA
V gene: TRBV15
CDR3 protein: CATSRDRGQGTEAFF
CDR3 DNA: TGTGCCACCAGCAGAGACAGGGGGCAGGGCACTGAAGCTTTCTTT

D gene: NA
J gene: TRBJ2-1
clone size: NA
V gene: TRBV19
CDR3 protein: CASNKQGPDNEQFF
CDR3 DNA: TGTGCCAGTAATAAGCAGGGGCCTGACAATGAGCAGTTCTTC

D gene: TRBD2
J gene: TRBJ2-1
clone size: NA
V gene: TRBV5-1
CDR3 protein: CASSFGTSGTDEQFF
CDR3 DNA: TGCGCCAGCAGCTTCGGGACTAGCGGGACCGATGAGCAGTTCTTC

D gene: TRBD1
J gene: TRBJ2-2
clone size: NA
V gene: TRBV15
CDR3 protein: CATSRDLGTGNTGELFF
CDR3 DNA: TGTGCCACCAGCAGAGATCTTGGGACAGGCAACACCGGGGAGCTGTTTTTT

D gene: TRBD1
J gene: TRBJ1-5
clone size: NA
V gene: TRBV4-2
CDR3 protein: CASSQEPGQGMRGQPQHF
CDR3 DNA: TGTGCCAGCAGCCAAGAACCGGGACAGGGGATGCGGGGTCAGCCCCAGCATTTT

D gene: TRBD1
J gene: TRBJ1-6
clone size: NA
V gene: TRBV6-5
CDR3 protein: CASSHGQANNSPLHF
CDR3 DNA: TGTGCCAGCAGTCATGGACAGGCGAATAATTCACCCCTCCACTTT

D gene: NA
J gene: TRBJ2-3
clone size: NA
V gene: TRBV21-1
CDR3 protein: CASSKWAYGGRVGSTDTQYF
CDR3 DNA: TGTGCCAGCAGCAAATGGGCCTATGGCGGGAGGGTAGGGAGCACAGATACGCAGTATTTT

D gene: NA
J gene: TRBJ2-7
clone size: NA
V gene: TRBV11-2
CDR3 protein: CASSLEGVFYSYEQYF
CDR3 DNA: TGTGCCAGCAGCTTAGAAGGAGTGTTCTACTCCTACGAGCAGTACTTC

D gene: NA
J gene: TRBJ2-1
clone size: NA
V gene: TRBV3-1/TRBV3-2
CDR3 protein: CASRILDSYNEQFF
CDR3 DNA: TGTGCCAGCAGGATACTAGACTCCTACAATGAGCAGTTCTTC

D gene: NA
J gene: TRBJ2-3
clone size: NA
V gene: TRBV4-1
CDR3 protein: CASRISPDSATGTDTQYF
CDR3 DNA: TGCGCCAGCAGAATTAGCCCCGACAGCGCGACCGGCACAGATACGCAGTATTTT

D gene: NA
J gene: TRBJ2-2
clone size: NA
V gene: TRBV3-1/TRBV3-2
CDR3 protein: CASSQLASNTGELFF
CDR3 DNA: TGTGCCAGCAGCCAACTAGCGAGCAACACCGGGGAGCTGTTTTTT

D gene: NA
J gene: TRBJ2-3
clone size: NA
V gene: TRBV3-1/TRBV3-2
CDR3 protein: CASSPRTDTQYF
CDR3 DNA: TGTGCCAGCAGCCCTCGCACAGATACGCAGTATTTT

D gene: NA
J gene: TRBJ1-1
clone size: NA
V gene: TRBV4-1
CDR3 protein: CASSQGGVYEAFF
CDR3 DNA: TGCGCCAGCAGCCAAGGGGGCGTATATGAAGCTTTCTTT

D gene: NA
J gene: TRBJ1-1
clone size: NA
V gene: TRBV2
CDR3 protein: CASSERGQNTEAFF
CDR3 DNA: TGTGCCAGCAGTGAAAGGGGCCAGAACACTGAAGCTTTCTTT

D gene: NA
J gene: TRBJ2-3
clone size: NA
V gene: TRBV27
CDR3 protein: CASRLSRGTDTQYF
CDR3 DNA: TGTGCCAGCAGACTCTCCCGGGGCACAGATACGCAGTATTTT

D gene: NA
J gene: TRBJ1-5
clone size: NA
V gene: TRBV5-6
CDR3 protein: CASSLAGGSIQPQHF
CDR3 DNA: TGTGCCAGCAGCTTGGCGGGGGGCTCGATTCAGCCCCAGCATTTT

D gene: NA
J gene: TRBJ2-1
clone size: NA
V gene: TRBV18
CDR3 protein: CASSPPSSYNEQFF
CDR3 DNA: TGTGCCAGCTCCCCCCCGAGCTCCTACAATGAGCAGTTCTTC

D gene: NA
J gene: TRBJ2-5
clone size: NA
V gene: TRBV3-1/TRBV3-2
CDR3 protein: CASSLSPETQYF
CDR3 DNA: TGTGCCAGCAGCCTCTCCCCAGAGACCCAGTACTTC

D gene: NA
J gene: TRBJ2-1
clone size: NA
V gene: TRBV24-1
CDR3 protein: CATSEASDEQFF
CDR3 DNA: TGTGCCACCAGTGAGGCGAGCGATGAGCAGTTCTTC

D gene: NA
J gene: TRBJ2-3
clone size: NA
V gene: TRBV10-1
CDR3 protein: CASSDGGEPTDTQYF
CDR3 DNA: TGCGCCAGCAGTGACGGCGGGGAACCCACAGATACGCAGTATTTT

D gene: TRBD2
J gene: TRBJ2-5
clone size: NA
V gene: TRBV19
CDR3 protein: CASGLAGVQYF
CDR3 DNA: TGTGCCAGTGGACTAGCGGGAGTTCAGTACTTC

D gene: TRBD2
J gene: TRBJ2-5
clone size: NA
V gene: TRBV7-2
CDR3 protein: CASSFLSGRETQYF
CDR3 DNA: TGTGCCAGCAGCTTCCTAAGCGGGAGAGAGACCCAGTACTTC

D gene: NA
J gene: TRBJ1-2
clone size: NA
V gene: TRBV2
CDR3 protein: CASSESFRGDGYTF
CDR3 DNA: TGTGCCAGCAGTGAGTCTTTCAGGGGAGATGGCTACACCTTC

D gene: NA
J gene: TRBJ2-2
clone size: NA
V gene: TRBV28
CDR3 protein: CASSGQGWSGELFF
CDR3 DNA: TGTGCCAGCAGCGGGCAGGGGTGGAGCGGGGAGCTGTTTTTT

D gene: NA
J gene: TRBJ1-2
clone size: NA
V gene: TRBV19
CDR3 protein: CASSIQGGAYGYTF
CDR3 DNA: TGTGCCAGTAGTATACAGGGAGGTGCCTATGGCTACACCTTC

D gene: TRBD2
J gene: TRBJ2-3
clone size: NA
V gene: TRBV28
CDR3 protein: CASSFRAGGSDTQYF
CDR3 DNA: TGTGCCAGCAGTTTCCGGGCGGGGGGGTCAGATACGCAGTATTTT

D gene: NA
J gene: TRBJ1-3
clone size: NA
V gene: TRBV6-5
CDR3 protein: CAGSGGDGNTIYF
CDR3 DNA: TGTGCCGGGTCCGGGGGAGATGGAAACACCATATATTTT

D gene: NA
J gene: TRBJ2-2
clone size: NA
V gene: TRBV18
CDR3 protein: CASSPPLPSGHGELFF
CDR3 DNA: TGTGCCAGCTCACCACCTCTACCTTCTGGACACGGGGAGCTGTTTTTT

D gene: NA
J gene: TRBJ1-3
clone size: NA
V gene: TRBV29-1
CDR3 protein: CSAWTPGNTIYF
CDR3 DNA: TGCAGCGCTTGGACACCTGGAAACACCATATATTTT

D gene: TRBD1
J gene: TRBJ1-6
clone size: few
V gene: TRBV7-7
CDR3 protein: CASSSSPRTGADGSDSPLHF
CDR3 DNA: TGTGCCAGCAGCTCTTCACCTAGGACAGGCGCCGACGGGAGCGATTCACCCCTCCACTTT

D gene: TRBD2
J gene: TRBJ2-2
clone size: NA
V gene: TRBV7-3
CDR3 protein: CASSRSFSGRGTGELFF
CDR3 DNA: TGTGCCAGCAGCCGAAGTTTTAGCGGGAGAGGCACCGGGGAGCTGTTTTTT

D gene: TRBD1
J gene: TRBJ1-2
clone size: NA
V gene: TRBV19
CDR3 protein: CASSQQTGQGDLYGYTF
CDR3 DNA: TGTGCCAGTAGCCAACAGACGGGACAGGGGGATTTGTATGGCTACACCTTC

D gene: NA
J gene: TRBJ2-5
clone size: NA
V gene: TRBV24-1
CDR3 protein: CATSDTNTGYQETQYF
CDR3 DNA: TGTGCCACCAGTGACACTAATACAGGGTACCAAGAGACCCAGTACTTC

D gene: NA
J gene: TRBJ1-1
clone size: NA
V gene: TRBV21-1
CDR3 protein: CASSLGRQGDTEAFF
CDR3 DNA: TGTGCCAGCAGCCTAGGGAGACAGGGGGACACTGAAGCTTTCTTT

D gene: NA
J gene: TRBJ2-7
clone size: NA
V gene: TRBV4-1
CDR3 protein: CASSQEGGYEQYF
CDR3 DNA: TGCGCCAGCAGCCAAGAGGGGGGTTACGAGCAGTACTTC